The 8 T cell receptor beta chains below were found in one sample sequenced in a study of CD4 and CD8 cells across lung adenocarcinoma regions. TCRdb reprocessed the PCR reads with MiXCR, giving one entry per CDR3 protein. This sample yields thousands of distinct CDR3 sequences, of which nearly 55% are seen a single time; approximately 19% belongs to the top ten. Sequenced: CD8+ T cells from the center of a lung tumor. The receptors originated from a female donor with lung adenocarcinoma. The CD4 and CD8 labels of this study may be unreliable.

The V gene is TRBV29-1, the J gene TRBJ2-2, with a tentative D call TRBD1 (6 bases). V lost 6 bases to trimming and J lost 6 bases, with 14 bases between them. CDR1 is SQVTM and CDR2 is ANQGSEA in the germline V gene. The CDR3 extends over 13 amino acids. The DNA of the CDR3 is TGCAGCGTGAAACACAGGGACCCCGGGGAGCTGTTTTTT. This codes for CSVKHRDPGELFF.

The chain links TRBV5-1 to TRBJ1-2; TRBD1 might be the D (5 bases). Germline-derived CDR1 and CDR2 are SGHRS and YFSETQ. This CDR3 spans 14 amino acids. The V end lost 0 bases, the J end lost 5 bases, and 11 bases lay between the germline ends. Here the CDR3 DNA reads TGCGCCAGCAGCTTGGGGGACCGAAAATATGGCTACACCTTC. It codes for CASSLGDRKYGYTF.

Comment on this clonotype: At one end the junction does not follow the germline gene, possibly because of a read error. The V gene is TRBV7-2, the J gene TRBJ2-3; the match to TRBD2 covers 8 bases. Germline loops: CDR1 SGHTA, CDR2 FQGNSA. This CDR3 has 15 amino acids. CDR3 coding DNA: TGTGCCAGCAGCTCGGGGGGGGGAGCCGAAGATATGCAGTATTTC. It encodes CASSSGGGAEDMQYF.

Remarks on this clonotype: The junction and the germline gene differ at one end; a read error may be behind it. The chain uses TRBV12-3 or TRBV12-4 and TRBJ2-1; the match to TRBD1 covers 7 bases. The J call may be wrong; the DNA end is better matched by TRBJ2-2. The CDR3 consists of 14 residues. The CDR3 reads CASSTRTGTEELFF. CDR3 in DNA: TGTGCCAGCAGTACACGGACAGGCACCGAGGAGCTGTTTTTT.

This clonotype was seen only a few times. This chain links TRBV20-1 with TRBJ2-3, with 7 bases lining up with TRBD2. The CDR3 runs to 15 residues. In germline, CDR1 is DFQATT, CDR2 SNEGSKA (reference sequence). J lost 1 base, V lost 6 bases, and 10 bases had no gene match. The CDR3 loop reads CSAQEERGRTDTQYF. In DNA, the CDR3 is TGCAGTGCCCAAGAGGAGCGGGGACGCACAGATACGCAGTATTTT.

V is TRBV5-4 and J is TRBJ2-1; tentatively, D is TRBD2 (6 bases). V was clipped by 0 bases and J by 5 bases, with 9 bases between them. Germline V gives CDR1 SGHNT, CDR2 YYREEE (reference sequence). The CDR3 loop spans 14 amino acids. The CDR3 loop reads CASSLDIADNEQFF. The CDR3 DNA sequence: TGTGCCAGCAGCTTGGATATAGCGGACAATGAGCAGTTCTTC.

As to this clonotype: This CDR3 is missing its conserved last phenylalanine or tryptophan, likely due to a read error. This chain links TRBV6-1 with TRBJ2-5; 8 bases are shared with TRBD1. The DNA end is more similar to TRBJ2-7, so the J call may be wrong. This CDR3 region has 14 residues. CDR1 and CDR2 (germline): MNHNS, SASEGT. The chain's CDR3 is CASSRQGSSYEQYL. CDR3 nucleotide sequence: TGTGCCAGCAGCCGACAGGGGTCCTCCTACGAGCAGTACTTA.

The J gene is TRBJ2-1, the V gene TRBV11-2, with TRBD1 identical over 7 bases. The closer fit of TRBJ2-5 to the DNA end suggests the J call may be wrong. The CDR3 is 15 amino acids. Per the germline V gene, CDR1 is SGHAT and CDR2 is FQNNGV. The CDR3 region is CASSDGQVRQETQYF. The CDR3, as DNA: TGTGCCAGCAGCGACGGACAGGTTCGTCAAGAGACCCAGTACTTC.